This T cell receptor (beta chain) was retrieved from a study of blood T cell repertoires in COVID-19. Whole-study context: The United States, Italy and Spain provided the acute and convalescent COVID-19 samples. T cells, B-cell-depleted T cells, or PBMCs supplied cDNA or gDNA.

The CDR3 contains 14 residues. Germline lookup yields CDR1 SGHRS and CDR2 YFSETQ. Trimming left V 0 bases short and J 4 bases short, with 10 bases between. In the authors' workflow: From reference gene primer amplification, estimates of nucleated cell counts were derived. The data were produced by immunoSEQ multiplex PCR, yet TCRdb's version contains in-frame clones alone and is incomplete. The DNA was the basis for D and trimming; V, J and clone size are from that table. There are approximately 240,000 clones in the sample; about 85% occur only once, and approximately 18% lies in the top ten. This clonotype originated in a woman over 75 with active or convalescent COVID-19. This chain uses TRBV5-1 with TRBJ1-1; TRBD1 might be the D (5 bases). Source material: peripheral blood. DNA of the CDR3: TGCGCCAGCAGCTTGGATCAGGGACTCACTGAAGCTTTCTTT. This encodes CASSLDQGLTEAFF. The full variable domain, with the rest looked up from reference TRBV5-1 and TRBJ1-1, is KAGVTQTPRYLIKTRGQQVTLSCSPISGHRSVSWYQQTPGQGLQFLFEYFSETQRNKGNFPGRFSGRQFSNSRSEMNVSTLELGDSALYLCASSLDQGLTEAFFGQGTRLTVV.